The 21 T cell receptor beta chains given below trace back to one sample, sequenced in a study of blood T cells in healthy people across ages. Sample-barcoded 5' priming and a J-beta primer mix drove a second PCR of about 6 to 11 cycles. TCRdb processed the 5' RACE reads anew with MiXCR; each CDR3 protein has one entry. The sample has more than 1.4 million distinct CDR3 sequences; about 40% are singletons. The sequencing input was blood. The origin of the receptors is a woman under 30 in good health.

Only a few counts were recorded for this clonotype. The chain uses TRBV6-6 and TRBJ2-1, with 8 bases matching TRBD2. The CDR3 totals 18 residues. Germline CDR1 MNHNY, CDR2 SVGAGI (reference sequence). The junction had 19 bases not matched to a gene; V was cut back by 2 bases and J by 10 bases. The CDR3 DNA reads TGTGCCAGCAGTTACCTTGTTTCCCTAGCGGGTGCACGTCGGGAGCAGTTCTTC. This codes for CASSYLVSLAGARREQFF.

The V call is TRBV6-6, the J call TRBJ1-6; D is uncertain. CDR1 and CDR2 (germline): MNHNY, SVGAGI (reference sequence). The ends were cut back, 6 bases at V and 7 bases at J, with 22 bases in the middle. This CDR3 is built from 17 residues. CDR3 nucleotides: TGTGCCAGCAGCTATGAAGGGCTAGCCGCCATCAATTCACCCCTCCACTTT. This gives the protein CASSYEGLAAINSPLHF.

The CDR3 nucleotides are TGCAGTGCTAGCAAGGGGAGAGCCAAAAACATTCAGTACTTC. Protein product: CSASKGRAKNIQYF. The chain joins TRBV20-1 to TRBJ2-4; D possibly uses TRBD1 or TRBD2 (5 bases each). This CDR3 has 14 amino acids. In germline, CDR1 is DFQATT, CDR2 SNEGSKA (reference sequence). V was clipped by 3 bases and J by 0 bases, with 9 bases between them.

This clonotype was recorded a few times. The V and J genes are TRBV10-2 and TRBJ2-1, with TRBD2 as a possible D gene (5 bases). CDR3 length equals 14 residues. Germline values: CDR1 WSHSY, CDR2 SAAADI. V lost 4 bases to trimming and J lost 6 bases, with 13 bases between them. The CDR3, as DNA: TGCGCCAGCAGTGGCCAGAGGGCCCCCAATGAGCAGTTCTTC. This gives the protein CASSGQRAPNEQFF.

The rearrangement joins TRBV27 to TRBJ2-7; 9 nucleotides line up with TRBD1. CDR3 length: 13 amino acids. In germline, CDR1 is MNHEY, CDR2 SMNVEV (reference sequence). The CDR3 spells CSAGTGNSYEQYF. CDR3 coding DNA: TGTTCCGCGGGGACAGGGAACTCCTACGAGCAGTACTTC.

This clonotype was counted a few times. The chain joins TRBV5-1 to TRBJ1-5, with D hard to call. CDR1 SGHRS and CDR2 YFSETQ come from the germline V gene. This CDR3 contains 14 residues. V was shortened by 0 bases and J by 5 bases, with 9 bases between the two germline ends. CDR3: CASSLDGMDQPQHF. As DNA, the CDR3 is TGCGCCAGCAGCTTGGACGGGATGGATCAGCCCCAGCATTTT.

The chain recombines TRBV25-1 with TRBJ2-1; D is possibly TRBD1 (5 bases). The J call may be wrong; the DNA end is better matched by TRBJ2-7. The CDR3 loop spans 16 amino acids. CDR1 and CDR2 (germline): MGHDK, SYGVNS. CDR3 nucleotides: TGTGCCAGCAGTGAATATAGACAGAATGGCTACAATGAGCAGTACTTC. Amino acid sequence: CASSEYRQNGYNEQYF.

This chain connects TRBV20-1 to TRBJ2-1, with 9 bases aligning to TRBD2. Germline V CDR1 and CDR2: DFQATT, SNEGSKA (reference sequence). The CDR3 contains 15 residues. J lost 3 bases, V lost 6 bases, and 9 bases had no gene match. The CDR3 DNA sequence: TGCAGTGCCTCCTTAGCGGGAGTGTTCTACAATGAGCAGTTCTTC. Amino acid sequence: CSASLAGVFYNEQFF.

V gene TRBV6-1 combines with J gene TRBJ2-7, with 7 nucleotides matching TRBD1. This CDR3 comprises 14 residues. Trimming removed 2 bases from V and 3 bases from J; junction bases left unmatched: 4. CDR1 is MNHNS, CDR2 SASEGT, per germline. In nucleotides, the CDR3 is TGTGCCAGCAGTGAAAGGGGACAGCTCTACGAGCAGTACTTC. Translated: CASSERGQLYEQYF.

The gene calls are TRBV4-1 and TRBJ2-2; weak D call: TRBD2 (6 bases). Germline V gene sequence: CDR1 MGHRA, CDR2 YSYEKL. The CDR3 has 19 residues. Deletions cut 4 bases from V and 0 bases from J, with 21 bases between. This chain's CDR3 is CASSLRSEGIAPNTGELFF. CDR3 sequence (DNA): TGCGCCAGCAGCCTCCGGTCGGAGGGAATAGCCCCGAACACCGGGGAGCTGTTTTTT.

This clonotype was seen more than once but under ten times. In DNA, the CDR3 is TGTGCCAGCCGTAAATATCAGCCCCAGCATTTT. Translated: CASRKYQPQHF. The chain uses TRBV28 and TRBJ1-5; D gene unclear. CDR1 is MDHEN and CDR2 is SYDVKM in the germline V gene. V lost 8 bases and J lost 5, with 7 bases in between. The CDR3 consists of 11 residues.

The table lists this clonotype with many counts. The chain uses TRBV5-1 and TRBJ2-1; maybe TRBD2 (7 bases). Germline-derived CDR1 and CDR2 are SGHRS and YFSETQ. This CDR3 has 15 residues. V lost 4 bases to trimming and J lost 6 bases, with 17 bases between them. The CDR3 region has the DNA TGCGCCAGCAGCCCAGGACAGTCGGGGGGCAATGAGCAGTTCTTC. Translation: CASSPGQSGGNEQFF.

This chain uses TRBV6-4 with TRBJ2-7; 9 positions match TRBD1. The CDR3 length is 16 residues. J gave up 7 bases and V 6 bases, and 16 bases lay outside the gene matches. Germline lookup yields CDR1 MRHNA and CDR2 SNTAGT. The CDR3, as DNA: TGTGCCAGCAGCCCCCTCGGACAGGGGAAACCCAATGAGCAGTACTTC. It specifies CASSPLGQGKPNEQYF.

This clonotype was seen ten or more times. CDR3 sequence reads: CASSQTSGTDTQYF. The DNA for the CDR3 is TGTGCCAGCAGCCAGACTAGCGGCACAGATACGCAGTATTTT. The V and J genes are TRBV7-9 and TRBJ2-3; 8 bases fit TRBD2. The CDR3 is 14 residues long. J lost 1 base, V lost 5 bases, and 2 bases had no gene match. Germline CDR1 reads SEHNR; CDR2 reads FQNEAQ (reference sequence).

This clonotype has more than one count but fewer than ten. This chain joins TRBV12-3 or TRBV12-4 and TRBJ2-1; TRBD2 agrees at 10 bases. The CDR3 runs to 14 residues. J gave up 6 bases and V 3 bases, and 2 bases lay outside the gene matches. In DNA, the CDR3 is TGTGCCAGCAGTTTTTCTAGCGGGAGCAATGAGCAGTTCTTC. It encodes CASSFSSGSNEQFF.

The rearrangement uses TRBV20-1 and TRBJ1-1; D is ambiguous. V lost 6 bases and J lost 2, with 10 bases in between. The CDR3 is 12 amino acids. CDR1 DFQATT and CDR2 SNEGSKA come from the germline V gene (reference sequence). The CDR3 sequence: CSAKTANTEAFF. The CDR3 DNA is TGCAGTGCCAAGACGGCAAACACTGAAGCTTTCTTT.

The rearrangement links TRBV3-1 to TRBJ1-2; maybe TRBD1 (5 bases). V lost 3 bases to trimming and J lost 8 bases, with 13 bases between them. CDR3 length equals 13 residues. Germline V gene data show CDR1 as LGHDT and CDR2 as YNNKEL (reference sequence). The CDR3 nucleotides read TGTGCCAGCAGCCATGGCGGGGGTCGGGGCTACACCTTC. This encodes CASSHGGGRGYTF.

J is TRBJ2-3 and V is TRBV7-8; 9 bases align to TRBD2. Losses at the gene ends were 7 bases for V and 6 bases for J; bases not matched to a gene: 11. Germline loops: CDR1 SGHVS, CDR2 FQNEAQ. The CDR3 is 15 amino acids. For the CDR3, the DNA is TGTGCCAGCATTCCACGGCGGGAGGGGTGGGATACGCAGTATTTT. It translates to CASIPRREGWDTQYF.

There are a few counts of this clonotype. The J gene is TRBJ2-3, the V gene TRBV2; the D gene is possibly TRBD1 (7 bases). This CDR3 is 16 amino acids long. Trimming removed 6 bases from V and 0 bases from J, with 16 bases in between. Germline values: CDR1 SNHLY, CDR2 FYNNEI. The CDR3 reads CASRARGTASTDTQYF. The DNA of the CDR3 is TGTGCCAGCAGGGCCCGGGGGACAGCGAGCACAGATACGCAGTATTTT.

The rearrangement links TRBV9 to TRBJ2-2; D remains unclear. Germline CDR1 and CDR2: SGDLS and YYNGEE. The V end was cut by 2 bases, the J end by 0 bases, with 8 bases between. This CDR3 contains 15 residues. Here the CDR3 DNA reads TGTGCCAGCAGCGTGACCGCCGCGAACACCGGGGAGCTGTTTTTT. This translates into CASSVTAANTGELFF.

This rearrangement joins TRBV6-2 or TRBV6-3 to TRBJ2-5, with D maybe TRBD1 (6 bases). Germline V gene data show CDR1 as MNHEY and CDR2 as SVGEGT. CDR3 length: 16 residues. V was trimmed by 7 bases and J by 11 bases, leaving 29 bases between them. The CDR3 protein is CASISSGGASYNEQYF. In DNA form, the CDR3 reads TGTGCCAGCATAAGTTCTGGGGGCGCTTCCTACAATGAGCAGTACTTC.